The 24 T cell receptor beta chains listed next were all sequenced from one sample in a study of radiotherapy plus CTLA-4 blockade in lung cancer. Measured with immunoSEQ multiplex PCR; TCRdb has only the in-frame clones, and not every one. Of more than 95,000 clones in the sample, roughly 80% were seen once. Material: peripheral blood, obtained from a patient treated with radiotherapy plus ipilimumab. The receptors shown here come from a human donor with non-small cell lung cancer who had a partial response to radiotherapy plus ipilimumab.

This chain links TRBV7-9 with TRBJ2-1; the D gene is possibly TRBD1 (6 bases). The germline gives CDR1 SEHNR, CDR2 FQNEAQ (reference sequence). Between the trimmed V and J ends, which lost 1 base and 11 bases, there was a span of 9 bases. The CDR3 is made up of 12 amino acids. The DNA of the CDR3 is TGTGCCAGCAGCTTAGAAACAGGGAAGCAGTTCTTC. Its translation: CASSLETGKQFF.

J is TRBJ2-3 and V is TRBV4-2; TRBD2 matches at 12 bases. In germline, CDR1 is LGHNA, CDR2 YNFKEQ. CDR3 length: 16 amino acids. The ends lost 4 bases at V and 3 bases at J; junction bases unmatched: 5. The CDR3 DNA reads TGTGCCAGCAGCCTCTCGACTAGCGGGAGAACAGATACGCAGTATTTT. Encoded protein: CASSLSTSGRTDTQYF.

The genes are TRBV5-8 and TRBJ2-7, with 8 positions matching TRBD2. The V gene end was trimmed by 7 bases and the J gene end by 2 bases; junction bases not matched to a gene: 11. CDR3 length: 15 amino acids. In germline, CDR1 is SGHTS, CDR2 YDEGEE. CDR3 nucleotides: TGTGCCAGCGTCCTAATCCATAGCGGGACCTACGAGCAGTACGTC. Translated: CASVLIHSGTYEQYV.

This clone was detected a few times. V is TRBV25-1 and J is TRBJ2-1; 7 bases are shared with TRBD1. The V gene's germline CDR1 is MGHDK and CDR2 SYGVNS. The CDR3 consists of 15 residues. The J segment lost 2 bases and the V segment lost 1 base, leaving 2 bases of the junction unmatched. The CDR3 bases are TGTGCCAGCAGTGAATCGGGACAGACCTACAATGAGCAGTTCTTC. This encodes CASSESGQTYNEQFF.

There are a few counts of this clone. J is TRBJ2-3 and V is TRBV14; D call uncertain. Trimming removed 1 base from V and 10 bases from J, with 12 bases in between. Germline CDR1 is SGHDN and CDR2 is FVKESK. CDR3 length: 13 amino acids. The CDR3: CASSQARQAAQYF. CDR3 DNA: TGTGCCAGCAGCCAAGCCCGCCAGGCTGCGCAGTATTTT.

This rearrangement joins TRBV6-1 to TRBJ1-6; D ambiguous. Between the trimmed V and J ends, which lost 4 bases and 2 bases, there was a span of 12 bases. Germline V gene sequence: CDR1 MNHNS, CDR2 SASEGT. The CDR3 runs 16 residues. The CDR3 sequence is CASSVRQEAYNSPLHF. In nucleotides, the CDR3 is TGTGCCAGCAGTGTTCGCCAGGAGGCCTATAATTCACCCCTCCACTTT.

The chain recombines TRBV28 with TRBJ2-5; D gene ambiguous. The germline CDR1 and CDR2 sequences are MDHEN and SYDVKM. CDR3 length: 13 amino acids. Trimming removed 5 bases at V and 5 bases at J, with 12 bases between. The CDR3 reads CASSPFRLETQYF. The CDR3 DNA reads as TGTGCCAGCAGTCCCTTTAGACTGGAGACCCAGTACTTC.

The chain links TRBV6-6 to TRBJ1-5; D unresolved. Trimming removed 7 bases from V and 0 bases from J, with 13 bases in between. This CDR3 region has 15 residues. Germline-derived CDR1 and CDR2 are MNHNY and SVGAGI (reference sequence). CDR3 loop: CASTLTLPSNQPQHF. DNA for the CDR3: TGTGCCAGCACCTTAACATTGCCTAGCAATCAGCCCCAGCATTTT.

V is TRBV7-2 and J is TRBJ2-2; D unresolved. The CDR3 consists of 14 residues. Germline CDR1 SGHTA, CDR2 FQGNSA. Deletions cut 2 bases from V and 3 bases from J, with 7 bases between. The CDR3 DNA reads TGTGCCAGCAGCTTAAAGGCGGACACCGGGGAGCTGTTTTTT. As protein: CASSLKADTGELFF.

The chain links TRBV9 to TRBJ2-2, with D possibly matching TRBD2 (6 bases). The CDR3 has 12 residues. V shed 5 bases and J shed 6 bases, with 8 bases lying between them. In germline, CDR1 is SGDLS, CDR2 YYNGEE. CDR3 sequence reads: CASRASAGELFF. The CDR3 nucleotides read TGTGCCAGCAGGGCTAGCGCCGGGGAGCTGTTTTTT.

This chain uses TRBV5-4 with TRBJ2-6; 10 bases fit TRBD1. Germline V gives CDR1 SGHNT, CDR2 YYREEE (reference sequence). CDR3 length: 16 amino acids. V was pared by 2 bases and J by 2 bases, with 1 base of the junction left unmatched. DNA for the CDR3: TGTGCCAGCAGCTTTGGGACAGGGGCTGGGGCCAACGTCCTGACTTTC. This gives the protein CASSFGTGAGANVLTF. Drawing the rest from reference TRBV5-4 and TRBJ2-6, the complete variable domain is ETGVTQSPTHLIKTRGQQVTLRCSSQSGHNTVSWYQQALGQGPQFIFQYYREEENGRGNFPPRFSGLQFPNYSSELNVNALELDDSALYLCASSFGTGAGANVLTFGAGSRLTVL.

The CDR3 DNA sequence: TGTGCCAGCAGCCGACAGGTGTACATGAACACTGAAGCTTTCTTT. Translation: CASSRQVYMNTEAFF. The V gene is TRBV7-2, the J gene TRBJ1-1, with a tentative D call TRBD1 (6 bases). Germline V CDR1 and CDR2: SGHTA, FQGNSA. With 5 bases removed from V and 0 bases from J, the gap between germline ends came to 13 bases. CDR3 length: 15 residues.

This chain links TRBV6-1 with TRBJ1-3; perhaps TRBD1 as D (6 bases). This CDR3 contains 14 residues. The germline CDR1 and CDR2 sequences are MNHNS and SASEGT. The V gene lost 6 bases and the J gene lost 0 bases, with 9 bases spanning the gap. The CDR3 nucleotides are TGTGCCAGCAGCGACAGGAACTCTGGAAACACCATATATTTT. Protein: CASSDRNSGNTIYF.

In this sample, this clone turned up once. V usage is TRBV6-5 and J usage is TRBJ1-1; no firm D call. Germline-derived CDR1 and CDR2 are MNHEY and SVGAGI. V lost 1 base, J lost 0 bases, and 12 bases lay in between. The CDR3 is 16 amino acids. CDR3 DNA: TGTGCCAGCAGTTACTTCGGCGGGCAGTTGAACACTGAAGCTTTCTTT. It specifies CASSYFGGQLNTEAFF.

The rearrangement links TRBV11-2 to TRBJ2-2, with D perhaps TRBD1 (6 bases). Trimming took off 3 bases at V and 0 bases at J, with 8 bases between the two ends. The CDR3 sequence is 15 residues long. Germline V gives CDR1 SGHAT, CDR2 FQNNGV. Here the CDR3 reads CASSLGATNTGELFF. The CDR3 DNA reads TGTGCCAGCAGCTTGGGGGCCACGAACACCGGGGAGCTGTTTTTT.

The chain employs TRBV18 and TRBJ1-1, with no clear D. V was cut by 6 bases and J by 5 bases, with 16 bases left in between. This CDR3 has 14 amino acids. Germline V gene lookup returns CDR1 KGHSH and CDR2 LQKENI. The CDR3 is CASSPAQRRTEAFF. CDR3 DNA: TGTGCCAGCTCTCCCGCCCAGCGCCGGACTGAAGCTTTCTTT.

The chain employs TRBV18 and TRBJ1-2, with TRBD1 matching over 7 bases. The CDR3 runs to 12 residues. The germline gives CDR1 KGHSH, CDR2 LQKENI. V shed 3 bases, J shed 7 bases, and the junction held 2 bases outside the gene matches. In nucleotides, the CDR3 is TGTGCCAGCTCACCCAACAGGGGTGGCTACACCTTC. Amino acids: CASSPNRGGYTF.

The chain employs TRBV18 and TRBJ2-7, with 9 bases lining up with TRBD1. The CDR3 extends over 14 amino acids. Germline trimming cut 3 bases from V and 3 bases from J; bases unmatched to any gene: 3. Germline CDR1 reads KGHSH; CDR2 reads LQKENI. The CDR3 reads CASSPGTGSYEQYV. The CDR3 nucleotides read TGTGCCAGCTCACCCGGGACAGGGAGCTACGAGCAGTACGTC.

The chain employs TRBV4-1 and TRBJ2-1, with TRBD2 matching 12 bases. The CDR3 is 19 residues long. CDR1 is MGHRA, CDR2 YSYEKL, per germline. With V trimmed by 0 bases and J by 9 bases, 15 bases remained unmatched. The CDR3: CASSQDLFGLAGGPSEQFF. The CDR3 DNA sequence: TGCGCCAGCAGCCAAGATCTTTTCGGGCTAGCGGGAGGGCCTAGTGAGCAGTTCTTC.

V usage is TRBV6-6 and J usage is TRBJ1-1, with D perhaps TRBD1 (6 bases). The CDR3 totals 13 residues. CDR1 MNHNY and CDR2 SVGAGI come from the germline V gene (reference sequence). V was clipped by 6 bases and J by 4 bases, with 12 bases between them. CDR3 amino acids: CASRTGPSTEAFF. CDR3 in DNA: TGTGCCAGCAGAACAGGGCCCAGCACTGAAGCTTTCTTT.

In DNA, the CDR3 is TGTGCCAGCAGGAGGGGGACAGGAGGAACCGGGGAGCTGTTTTTT. It translates to CASRRGTGGTGELFF. The V call is TRBV27, the J call TRBJ2-2; 8 bases are a match to TRBD1. J was trimmed by 5 bases and V by 6 bases; bases with no gene match: 8. This CDR3 contains 15 residues. In germline, CDR1 is MNHEY, CDR2 SMNVEV (reference sequence).

The J gene is TRBJ2-3, the V gene TRBV6-6; 9 nucleotides match TRBD1. This CDR3 comprises 16 residues. V was pared by 5 bases and J by 3 bases, with 9 bases of the junction left unmatched. Germline CDR1 MNHNY, CDR2 SVGAGI (reference sequence). For the CDR3, the DNA is TGTGCCAGCAGTGGACTGACAGGGGGTAGAACAGATACGCAGTATTTT. Its protein product is CASSGLTGGRTDTQYF.

V is TRBV28 and J is TRBJ2-1; D is unresolved. The V gene lost 6 bases and the J gene lost 6 bases, with 9 bases spanning the gap. The germline V gene has CDR1 MDHEN and CDR2 SYDVKM. The CDR3 sequence is 12 residues long. The chain's CDR3 is CASSHPGNEQFF. The CDR3 DNA is TGTGCCAGCAGCCATCCAGGCAATGAGCAGTTCTTC.

This rearrangement joins TRBV18 to TRBJ1-2, with unresolved D. CDR1 and CDR2 (germline): KGHSH, LQKENI. This CDR3 is built from 15 residues. V was trimmed by 3 bases and J by 2 bases, leaving 13 bases between them. In DNA form, the CDR3 reads TGTGCCAGCTCACCCCCCTCGACAAGAAACTATGGCTACACCTTC. It yields the protein CASSPPSTRNYGYTF.